The T cell receptor beta chain under discussion was sequenced for a study of blood T cell repertoires in COVID-19. The repertoire was sequenced with immunoSEQ multiplex PCR; TCRdb's copy has only in-frame clones and lacks some. Here the sample spans around 200,000 clones, around 80% being singletons. The CDR3 consists of 14 residues. With 0 bases removed from V and 7 bases from J, the gap between germline ends came to 9 bases. From germline, CDR1 is KGHDR and CDR2 SFDVKD. The clonotype was recovered from a man between 50 and 59 years old with active or convalescent COVID-19. The chain is built from TRBV24-1 and TRBJ2-1; D is perhaps TRBD2 (6 bases). Source material: peripheral blood. The CDR3 nucleotides read TGTGCCACCAGTGATTTGGACGCGGGGAATGAGCAGTTCTTC. Its protein product is CATSDLDAGNEQFF.